One and the same sample provided the 6 T cell receptor beta chains below, sequenced in a study of blood T cell repertoires in COVID-19. The method was immunoSEQ multiplex PCR; TCRdb's version includes in-frame clones alone and lacks a portion of them. The sample carries 30,000 or so clones, about 86% recorded once. Sample: peripheral blood. The origin of the receptors is a woman older than 75 with active or convalescent COVID-19.

This clone was recorded a few times. CDR3 loop: CASSLGQSQETQYF. The CDR3 DNA reads as TGTGCCAGCAGCTTAGGACAGTCCCAAGAGACCCAGTACTTC. The chain recombines TRBV11-3 with TRBJ2-5; D perhaps matches TRBD1 (5 bases). V gave up 1 base and J gave up 1 base, with 7 bases separating them. The CDR3 has 14 residues. Germline CDR1 reads SGHNT; CDR2 reads YENEEA. Full variable domain (remainder filled in from reference TRBV11-3 and TRBJ2-5): EAGVVQSPRYKIIEKKQPVAFWCNPISGHNTLYWYLQNLGQGPELLIRYENEEAVDDSQLPKDRFSAERLKGVDSTLKIQPAELGDSAVYLCASSLGQSQETQYFGPGTRLLVL.

V gene TRBV7-2 combines with J gene TRBJ2-5; 11 bases fit TRBD2. The CDR3 extends over 15 amino acids. Trimming removed 6 bases from V and 4 bases from J; junction bases left unmatched: 7. Per germline, CDR1 SGHTA and CDR2 FQGNSA. The CDR3 sequence: CASSLALAGVETQYF. CDR3 in DNA: TGTGCCAGCAGTTTGGCACTAGCGGGAGTAGAGACCCAGTACTTC.

The rearrangement joins TRBV7-2 to TRBJ1-2; perhaps TRBD1 as D (5 bases). CDR1 and CDR2 (germline): SGHTA, FQGNSA. Trimming took off 2 bases at V and 12 bases at J, with 16 bases between the two ends. CDR3 length: 13 residues. The CDR3 here is CASSLSTGTVNTF. The CDR3 bases are TGTGCCAGCAGCTTAAGTACAGGAACGGTAAACACCTTC.

The chain joins TRBV2 to TRBJ1-5, with D perhaps TRBD1 (6 bases). Trimming cost V 8 bases and J 6 bases, with 14 bases left between them. The CDR3 is 13 amino acids. Germline V gene sequence: CDR1 SNHLY, CDR2 FYNNEI. The CDR3 region is CASDTGKGQPQHF. CDR3 nucleotides: TGTGCCAGCGATACAGGGAAAGGTCAGCCCCAGCATTTT.

The rearrangement uses TRBV6-6 and TRBJ2-7, with 10 nucleotides matching TRBD2. The germline gives CDR1 MNHNY, CDR2 SVGAGI (reference sequence). The CDR3 is 14 residues long. V lost 6 bases, J lost 4 bases, and 6 bases stayed unmatched. The CDR3 DNA reads TGTGCCAGCAGGGTAGCGGGAGGTCGGTACGAGCAGTACTTC. Translated: CASRVAGGRYEQYF.

CDR3 residues: CASSIMGGGPLSLSGANVLTF. The CDR3 bases are TGTGCCAGTAGTATAATGGGAGGGGGTCCACTCTCTCTCTCTGGGGCCAACGTCCTGACTTTC. The genes are TRBV19 and TRBJ2-6, with D perhaps TRBD2 (7 bases). V was cut by 2 bases and J by 0 bases, with 23 bases left in between. Germline-derived CDR1 and CDR2 are LNHDA and SQIVND (reference sequence). The length of the CDR3 is 21 residues. Full variable domain (missing parts from reference TRBV19 and TRBJ2-6): DGGITQSPKYLFRKEGQNVTLSCEQNLNHDAMYWYRQDPGQGLRLIYYSQIVNDFQKGDIAEGYSVSREKKESFPLTVTSAQKNPTAFYLCASSIMGGGPLSLSGANVLTFGAGSRLTVL.